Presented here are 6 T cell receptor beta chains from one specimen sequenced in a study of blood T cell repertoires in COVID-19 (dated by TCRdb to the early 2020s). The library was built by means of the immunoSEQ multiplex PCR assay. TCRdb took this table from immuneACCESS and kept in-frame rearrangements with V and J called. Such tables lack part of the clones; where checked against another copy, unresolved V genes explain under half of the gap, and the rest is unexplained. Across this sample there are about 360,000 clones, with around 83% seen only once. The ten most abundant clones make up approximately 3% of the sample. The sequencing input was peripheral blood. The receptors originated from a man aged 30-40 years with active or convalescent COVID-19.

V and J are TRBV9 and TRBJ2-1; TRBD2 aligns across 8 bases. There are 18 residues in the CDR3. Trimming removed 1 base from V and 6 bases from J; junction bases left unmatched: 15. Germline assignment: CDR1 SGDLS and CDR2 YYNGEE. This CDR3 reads CASSVRPADGSGGNEQFF. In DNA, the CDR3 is TGTGCCAGCAGCGTAAGACCCGCGGACGGGAGCGGGGGCAATGAGCAGTTCTTC.

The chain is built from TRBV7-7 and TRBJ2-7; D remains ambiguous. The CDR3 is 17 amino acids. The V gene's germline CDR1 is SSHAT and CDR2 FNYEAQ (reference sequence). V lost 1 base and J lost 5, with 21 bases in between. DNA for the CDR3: TGTGCCAGCAGCTTAGACGCCCCGGGTAGCATTGACGACGAGCAGTACTTC. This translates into CASSLDAPGSIDDEQYF.

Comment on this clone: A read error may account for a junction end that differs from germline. CDR3 in amino acids: CASSSGTSLPADTQYF. CDR3 coding DNA: TGCGCCAGCAGTTCGGGGACTAGCCTGCCCGCAGACACGCAGTATTTT. The chain joins TRBV4-1 to TRBJ2-3; TRBD2 matches at 9 bases. This CDR3 comprises 16 residues. Per the germline V gene, CDR1 is MGHRA and CDR2 is YSYEKL.

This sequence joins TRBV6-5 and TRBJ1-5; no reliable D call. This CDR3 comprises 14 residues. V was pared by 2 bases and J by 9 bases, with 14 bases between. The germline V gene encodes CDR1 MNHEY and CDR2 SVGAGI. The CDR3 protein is CASSYRGPPWPQHF. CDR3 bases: TGTGCCAGCAGTTACCGCGGCCCCCCGTGGCCCCAGCATTTT.

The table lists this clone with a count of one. As DNA, the CDR3 is TGTGCCACCAGCAGAGATGGGACAGACCCTGAAGCTTTCTTT. Encoded protein: CATSRDGTDPEAFF. V is TRBV15 and J is TRBJ1-1; TRBD1 matches at 7 bases. Germline CDR1 LNHNV, CDR2 YYDKDF (reference sequence). V trimming: 0 bases; J trimming: 6 bases; junction bases outside the gene matches: 4. The CDR3 spans 14 residues. Supplemented by reference TRBV15 and TRBJ1-1, the full variable domain reads DAMVIQNPRYQVTQFGKPVTLSCSQTLNHNVMYWYQQKSSQAPKLLFHYYDKDFNNEADTPDNFQSRRPNTSFCFLDIRSPGLGDTAMYLCATSRDGTDPEAFFGQGTRLTVV.

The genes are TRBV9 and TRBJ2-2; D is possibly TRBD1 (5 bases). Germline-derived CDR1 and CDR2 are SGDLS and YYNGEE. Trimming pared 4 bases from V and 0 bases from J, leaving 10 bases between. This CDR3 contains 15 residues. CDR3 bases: TGTGCCAGCAGCTCGACAGTTTCGAACACCGGGGAGCTGTTTTTT. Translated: CASSSTVSNTGELFF.